The sequence of this T cell receptor (beta chain) was determined in a study of CD8 T cells in Susac syndrome. Study-wide results and limits: Individuals included in the TCR sequencing and HLA analysis were acknowledged by the study to be relatively few in number.

The CDR3 length is 14 residues. Trimming removed 6 bases from V and 6 bases from J, with 18 bases in between. Germline CDR1 and CDR2: MDHEN and SYDVKM. As regards this clonotype: Its antigen remains unknown.

cDNA came from roughly 0.53 to 1 ug RNA primed by random hexamers. MiXCR, run by TCRdb on the immunoSEQ multiplex PCR reads, gives a single entry per CDR3 protein. Seen here are tens of thousands of distinct CDR3 sequences, 93% observed once, and the top ten hold about 0.14%. The TCR sequence derives from a human donor with Susac syndrome. The chain is built from TRBV28 and TRBJ2-7; D possibly uses TRBD1 or TRBD2 (5 bases each). Sequencing was done on a sample of CD4+ T cells from PBMCs. The CDR3 DNA reads TGTGCCAGCAGCCCCGGGACGGGGATGAGCGAGCAGTACTTC. Translation: CASSPGTGMSEQYF. The full variable domain, with the rest looked up from reference TRBV28 and TRBJ2-7, is DVKVTQSSRYLVKRTGEKVFLECVQDMDHENMFWYRQDPGLGLRLIYFSYDVKMKEKGDIPEGYSVSREKKERFSLILESASTNQTSMYLCASSPGTGMSEQYFGPGTRLTVT.